The clone carrying this T cell receptor beta chain was recorded only once. Its specificity is unknown. Assay: immunoSEQ multiplex PCR; the TCRdb copy retains only in-frame clones and omits some. The sample includes 2.3 million or so clones, over 90% of them seen just once. The data stem from a study of shared clonotypes between healthy human individuals. Study in general: Sampling drew on donors who were a couple of women and three men aged 18 to 49.

Germline V gene data show CDR1 as SGHTA and CDR2 as FQGNSA. The CDR3 length is 15 residues. With 5 bases removed from V and 0 bases from J, the gap between germline ends came to 13 bases. Points from the study as a whole: Non-shared clonotypes displayed generation probabilities falling below those of clonotypes present in all four donors.

The V call is TRBV7-2, the J call TRBJ1-1; possible D gene TRBD1, 5 bases. Sequenced material: naive CD4+ T cells from PBMCs. Subset defined: CD45RA+ positively selected. The receptor's source is a man aged 18 to 30 in good health. Some clones in this sample may be carry-over from other donors' samples. CDR3 nucleotide sequence: TGTGCCAGCAGCCAGGCCCCAGGGATGAACACTGAAGCTTTCTTT. The encoded protein is CASSQAPGMNTEAFF.